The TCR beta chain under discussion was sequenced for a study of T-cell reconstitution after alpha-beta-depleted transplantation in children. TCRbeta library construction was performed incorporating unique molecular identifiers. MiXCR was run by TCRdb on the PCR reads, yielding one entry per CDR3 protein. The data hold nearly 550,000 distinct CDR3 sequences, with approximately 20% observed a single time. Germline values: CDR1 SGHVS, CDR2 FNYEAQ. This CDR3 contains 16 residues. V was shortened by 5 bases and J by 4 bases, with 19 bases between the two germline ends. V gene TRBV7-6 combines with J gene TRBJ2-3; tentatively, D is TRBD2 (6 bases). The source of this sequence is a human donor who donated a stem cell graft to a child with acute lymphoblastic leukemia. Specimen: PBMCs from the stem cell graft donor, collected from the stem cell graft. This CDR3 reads CASSIDPGVGADTQYF. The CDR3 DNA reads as TGTGCCAGCAGCATAGATCCGGGAGTAGGCGCAGATACGCAGTATTTT.